The rows below give T cell receptor beta chains drawn from one sample of a study of CD8 T cells in ankylosing spondylitis. TCRdb fed the 5' RACE reads into MiXCR, producing one record per CDR3 protein. Here the sample spans around 250,000 distinct CDR3 sequences, about 10% being singletons. The specimen sequenced was blood, either unsorted or a sorted T cell fraction (not recorded which). Receptors were obtained from a male donor with ankylosing spondylitis or in good health (not recorded which). Each CDR3 is given with its conserved first and last residue. D genes are given only for firm matches. The listing skips clone size in some rows; elsewhere it reads once, few, many or a size class.

J | V | D | size | DNA | CDR3
TRBJ2-1 | TRBV5-5 | NA | many | TGTGCCAGCAGCTTTCGGGGACTCAGCTACAATGAGCAGTTCTTC | CASSFRGLSYNEQFF
TRBJ2-3 | TRBV29-1 | NA | many | TGCAGCGTTGAAACCCTACAGGGCGGCACGCAGTATTTT | CSVETLQGGTQYF
TRBJ2-3 | TRBV10-3 | NA | NA | TGCGCCGTAGCATCGAGCGGATACGCAGATACGCAGTATTTT | CAVASSGYADTQYF
TRBJ2-2 | TRBV10-3 | TRBD2 | many | TGTGCCATAAGACCGGGACTAGAGACCACCGGGGAGCTGTTTTTT | CAIRPGLETTGELFF
TRBJ2-3 | TRBV5-1 | TRBD2 | many | TGCGCCAGCAGCCTGTCTAGCGGGGGGGCCACAGATACGCAGTATTTT | CASSLSSGGATDTQYF
TRBJ2-7 | TRBV2 | TRBD1 | NA | TGTGCCAGCAGAGTACAGGGGATATCCTACGAGCAGTACTTC | CASRVQGISYEQYF
TRBJ2-7 | TRBV20-1 | TRBD1 | many | TGCAGTGCTAGGGGGGACAGGGACTACGAGCAGTACTTC | CSARGDRDYEQYF
TRBJ2-1 | TRBV24-1 | NA | many | TGTGCCACCAGTGGAGGGGCCTACAATGAGCAGTTCTTC | CATSGGAYNEQFF
TRBJ2-7 | TRBV30 | NA | NA | TGTGCCTGGAGTGTACTTTCCTACGAGCAGTACTTC | CAWSVLSYEQYF
TRBJ2-2 | TRBV5-1 | TRBD1 | many | TGCGCCAGCAGCTCAGACAGGGTGAACACCGGGGAGCTGTTTTTT | CASSSDRVNTGELFF
TRBJ2-2 | TRBV6-1 | NA | many | TGTGCCAGCAGCAAAAGAGTTGGGACTCACACCGGGGAGCTGTTTTTT | CASSKRVGTHTGELFF
TRBJ2-5 | TRBV6-5 | NA | NA | TGTGCCAGCAGTTACATCCTCCAAGAGACCCAGTACTTC | CASSYILQETQYF
TRBJ2-1 | TRBV10-1 | NA | many | TGCGCCAGCAGTGTTCGCTCCTACAATGAGCAGTTCTTC | CASSVRSYNEQFF
TRBJ1-1 | TRBV5-1 | TRBD1 | NA | TGCGCCAGCAGCCCTGACAGGGAACGGCGTAACACTGAAGCTTTCTTT | CASSPDRERRNTEAFF
TRBJ2-5 | TRBV6-6 | TRBD1 | NA | TGTGCCAGCAGTTACGGAGACAGGGGAGAGACCCAGTACTTC | CASSYGDRGETQYF
TRBJ2-5 | TRBV11-2 | TRBD2 | few | TGTGCCAGCGGAACGATGGGCGGGAGATATGAGACCCAGTACTTC | CASGTMGGRYETQYF
TRBJ2-7 | TRBV5-1 | NA | many | TGCGCCAGCAGCTTGACAGGGTCCTACGAGCAGTACTTC | CASSLTGSYEQYF
TRBJ2-7 | TRBV7-9 | NA | many | TGCGCCAGCAGCTTGCTGGACGAGCAGTACTTC | CASSLLDEQYF
TRBJ2-7 | TRBV28 | NA | NA | TGTGCCAGCAGTCATGACCTCGGGCTAGTCTACGAGCAGTACTTC | CASSHDLGLVYEQYF
TRBJ2-1 | TRBV11-2 | NA | many | TGTGCCAGCAGCTTAGATCGGGTAGGCGATGAGCAGTTCTTC | CASSLDRVGDEQFF
TRBJ2-1 | TRBV11-2 | NA | NA | TGTGCCAGCAGCCGCGGCGGACCCTACAATGAGCAGTTCTTC | CASSRGGPYNEQFF
TRBJ2-3 | TRBV28 | TRBD2 | NA | TGTGCCAGCAGTTTACTTGGGGGGGGAGGAGGAGATACGCAGTATTTT | CASSLLGGGGGDTQYF
TRBJ2-3 | TRBV20-1 | NA | few | TGCAGTGCCGTAGAGTATATGGGGGCAGGGACTACCAGGGGTACGCAGTATTTT | CSAVEYMGAGTTRGTQYF
TRBJ2-1 | TRBV5-1 | TRBD2 | many | TGCGCCAGCAGCTTCCCACTAGCGGGAGATGAGTTAGATGAGCAGTTCTTC | CASSFPLAGDELDEQFF